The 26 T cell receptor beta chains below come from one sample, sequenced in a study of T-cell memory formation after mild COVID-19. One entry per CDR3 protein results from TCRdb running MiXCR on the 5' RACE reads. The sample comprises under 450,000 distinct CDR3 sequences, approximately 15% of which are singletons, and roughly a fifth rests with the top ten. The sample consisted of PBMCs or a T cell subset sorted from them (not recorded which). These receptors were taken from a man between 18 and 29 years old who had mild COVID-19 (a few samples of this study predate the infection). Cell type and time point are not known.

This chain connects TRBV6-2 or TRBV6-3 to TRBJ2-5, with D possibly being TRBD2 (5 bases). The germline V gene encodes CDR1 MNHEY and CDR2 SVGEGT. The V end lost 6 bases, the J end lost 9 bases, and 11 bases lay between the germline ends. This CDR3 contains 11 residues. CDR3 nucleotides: TGTGCCAGCAGAGTCGGGGATGCCCAGTACTTC. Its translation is CASRVGDAQYF.

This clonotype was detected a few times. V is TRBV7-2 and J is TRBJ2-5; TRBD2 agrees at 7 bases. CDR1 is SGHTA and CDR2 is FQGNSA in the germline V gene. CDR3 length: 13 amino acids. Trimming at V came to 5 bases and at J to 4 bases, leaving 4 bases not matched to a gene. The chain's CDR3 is CASSNSGLETQYF. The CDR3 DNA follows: TGTGCCAGCAGCAATAGCGGGTTAGAGACCCAGTACTTC.

Written as DNA, the CDR3 is TGTGCCAGCAGTCCTCACCCCGCAGATACGCAGTATTTT. Protein: CASSPHPADTQYF. J is TRBJ2-3 and V is TRBV2; D not resolved. Germline V CDR1 and CDR2: SNHLY, FYNNEI. V dropped 5 bases and J dropped 4 bases, with 10 bases sitting between them. The CDR3 totals 13 residues.

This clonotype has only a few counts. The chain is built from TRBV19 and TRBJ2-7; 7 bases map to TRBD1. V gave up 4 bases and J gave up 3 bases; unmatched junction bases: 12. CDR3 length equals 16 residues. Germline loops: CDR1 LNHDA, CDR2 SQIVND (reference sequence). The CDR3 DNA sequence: TGTGCCAGTAGTAACCCCCGGGACAGACCCTACTACGAGCAGTACTTC. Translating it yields CASSNPRDRPYYEQYF.

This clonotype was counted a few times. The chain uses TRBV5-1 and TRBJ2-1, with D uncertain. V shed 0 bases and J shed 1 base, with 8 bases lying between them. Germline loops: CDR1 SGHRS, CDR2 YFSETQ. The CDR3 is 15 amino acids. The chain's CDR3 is CASSLDLASYNEQFF. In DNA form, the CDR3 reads TGCGCCAGCAGCTTGGACTTAGCATCCTACAATGAGCAGTTCTTC.

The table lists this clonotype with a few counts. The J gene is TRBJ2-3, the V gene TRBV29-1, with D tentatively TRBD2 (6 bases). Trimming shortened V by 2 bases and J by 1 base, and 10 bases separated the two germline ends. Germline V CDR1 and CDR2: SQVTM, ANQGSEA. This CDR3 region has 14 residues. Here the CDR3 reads CSVEWRGGTDTQYF. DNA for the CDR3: TGCAGCGTTGAATGGCGGGGAGGCACAGATACGCAGTATTTT.

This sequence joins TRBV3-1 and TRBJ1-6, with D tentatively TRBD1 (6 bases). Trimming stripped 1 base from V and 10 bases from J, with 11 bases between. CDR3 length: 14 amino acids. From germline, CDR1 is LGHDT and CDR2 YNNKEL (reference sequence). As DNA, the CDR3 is TGTGCCAGCAGCCAAGTGGGGGCGGGCTCACCCCTCCACTTT. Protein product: CASSQVGAGSPLHF.

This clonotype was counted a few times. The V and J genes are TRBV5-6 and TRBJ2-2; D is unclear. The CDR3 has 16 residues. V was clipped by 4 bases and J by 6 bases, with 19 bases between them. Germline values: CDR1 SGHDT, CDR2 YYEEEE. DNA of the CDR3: TGTGCCAGCAGCCCGGGCAACGGCCTGTGTCCCGGGGAGCTGTTTTTT. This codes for CASSPGNGLCPGELFF.

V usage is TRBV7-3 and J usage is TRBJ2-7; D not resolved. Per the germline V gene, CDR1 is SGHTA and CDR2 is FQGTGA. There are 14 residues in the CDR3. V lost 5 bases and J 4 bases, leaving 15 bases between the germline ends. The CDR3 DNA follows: TGTGCCAGCAGCACCCTAGTGGGCCAATACGAGCAGTACGTC. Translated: CASSTLVGQYEQYV.

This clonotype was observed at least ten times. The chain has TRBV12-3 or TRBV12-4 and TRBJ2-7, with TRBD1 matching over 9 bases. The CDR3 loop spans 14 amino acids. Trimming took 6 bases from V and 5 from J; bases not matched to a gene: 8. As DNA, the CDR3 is TGTGCCAGCAGCGATAGGAACAGGGGGCACGAGCAGTACTTC. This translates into CASSDRNRGHEQYF.

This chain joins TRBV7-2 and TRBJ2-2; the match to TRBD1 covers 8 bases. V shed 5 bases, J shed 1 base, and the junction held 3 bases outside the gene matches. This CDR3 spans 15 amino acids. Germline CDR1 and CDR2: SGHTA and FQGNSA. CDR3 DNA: TGTGCCAGCAGCAGACAGGGGAGGAACACCGGGGAGCTGTTTTTT. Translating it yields CASSRQGRNTGELFF.

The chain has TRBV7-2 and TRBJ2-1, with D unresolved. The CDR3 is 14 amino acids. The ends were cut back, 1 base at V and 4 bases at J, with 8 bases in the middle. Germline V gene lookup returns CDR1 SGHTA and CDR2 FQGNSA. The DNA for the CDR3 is TGTGCCAGCAGCTTAGGACCCCAGTACAATGAGCAGTTCTTC. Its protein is CASSLGPQYNEQFF.

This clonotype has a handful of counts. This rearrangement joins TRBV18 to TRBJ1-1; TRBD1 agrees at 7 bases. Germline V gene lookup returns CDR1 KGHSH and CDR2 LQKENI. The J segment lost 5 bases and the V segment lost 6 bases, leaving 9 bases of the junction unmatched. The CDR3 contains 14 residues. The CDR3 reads CASSPGTARTEAFF. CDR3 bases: TGTGCCAGCTCGCCCGGGACAGCCAGGACTGAAGCTTTCTTT.

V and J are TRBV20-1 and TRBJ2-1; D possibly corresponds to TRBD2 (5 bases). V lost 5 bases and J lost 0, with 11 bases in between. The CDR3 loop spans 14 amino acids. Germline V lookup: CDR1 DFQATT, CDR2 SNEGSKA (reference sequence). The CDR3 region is CSAGESSSYNEQFF. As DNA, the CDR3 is TGCAGTGCTGGGGAGAGTAGCTCCTACAATGAGCAGTTCTTC.

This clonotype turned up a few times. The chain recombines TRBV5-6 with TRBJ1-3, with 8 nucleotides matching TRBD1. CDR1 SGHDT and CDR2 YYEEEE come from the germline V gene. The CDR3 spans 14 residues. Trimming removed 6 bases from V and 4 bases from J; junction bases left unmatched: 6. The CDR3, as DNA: TGTGCCAGCACCTCCAGGGGGCAAGGAAACACCATATATTTT. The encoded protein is CASTSRGQGNTIYF.

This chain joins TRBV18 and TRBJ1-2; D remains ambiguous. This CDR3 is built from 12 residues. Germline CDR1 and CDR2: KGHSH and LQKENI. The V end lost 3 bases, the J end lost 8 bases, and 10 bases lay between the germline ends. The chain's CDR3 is CASSPGREGYTF. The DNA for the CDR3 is TGTGCCAGCTCACCGGGGAGGGAAGGCTACACCTTC.

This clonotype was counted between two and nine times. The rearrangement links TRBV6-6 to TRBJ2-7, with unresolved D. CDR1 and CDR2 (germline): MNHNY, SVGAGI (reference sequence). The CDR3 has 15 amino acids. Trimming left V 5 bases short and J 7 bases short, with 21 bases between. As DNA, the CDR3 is TGTGCCAGCAGTCCAAGCAGAAGTTCCTTTTATGAGCAGTACGTC. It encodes CASSPSRSSFYEQYV.

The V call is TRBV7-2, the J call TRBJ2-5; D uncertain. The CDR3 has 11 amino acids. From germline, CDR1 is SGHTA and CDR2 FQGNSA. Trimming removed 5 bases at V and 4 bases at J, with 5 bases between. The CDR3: CASSIRETQYF. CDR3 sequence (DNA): TGTGCCAGCAGCATCCGAGAGACCCAGTACTTC.

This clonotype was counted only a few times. CDR3 sequence reads: CASSRRGPGYTF. The CDR3 DNA reads as TGTGCCAGCAGTCGGAGAGGACCCGGCTACACCTTC. The chain joins TRBV12-3 or TRBV12-4 to TRBJ1-2, with D unresolved. The V end was cut by 5 bases, the J end by 8 bases, with 12 bases between. The CDR3 spans 12 residues.

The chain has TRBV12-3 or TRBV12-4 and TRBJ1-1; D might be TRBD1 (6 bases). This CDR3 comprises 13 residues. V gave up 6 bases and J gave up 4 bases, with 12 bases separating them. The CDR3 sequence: CASRSQGLTEAFF. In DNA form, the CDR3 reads TGTGCCAGCAGATCGCAGGGGCTCACTGAAGCTTTCTTT.

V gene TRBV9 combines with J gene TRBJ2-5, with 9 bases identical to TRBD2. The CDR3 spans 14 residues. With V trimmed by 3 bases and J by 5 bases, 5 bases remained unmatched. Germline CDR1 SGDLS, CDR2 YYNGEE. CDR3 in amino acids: CASSGPGLAETQYF. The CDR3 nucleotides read TGTGCCAGCAGCGGACCCGGACTAGCGGAGACCCAGTACTTC.

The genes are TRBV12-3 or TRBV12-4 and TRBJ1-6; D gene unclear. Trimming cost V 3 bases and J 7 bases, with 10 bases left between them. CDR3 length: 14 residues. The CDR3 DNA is TGTGCCAGCAGTTTCGGAGGAGGGAATTCACCCCTCCACTTT. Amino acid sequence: CASSFGGGNSPLHF.

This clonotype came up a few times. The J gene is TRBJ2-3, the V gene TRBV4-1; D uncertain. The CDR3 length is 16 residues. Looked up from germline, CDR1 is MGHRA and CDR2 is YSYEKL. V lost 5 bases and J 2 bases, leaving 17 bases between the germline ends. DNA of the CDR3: TGCGCCAGCAGCAACCGACCCCTCAGAAACACAGATACGCAGTATTTT. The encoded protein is CASSNRPLRNTDTQYF.

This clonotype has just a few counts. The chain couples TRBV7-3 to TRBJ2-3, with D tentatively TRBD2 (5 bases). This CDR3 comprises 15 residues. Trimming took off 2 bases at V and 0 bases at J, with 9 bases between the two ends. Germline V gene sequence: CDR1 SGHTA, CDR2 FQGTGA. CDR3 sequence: CASSLLSGSTDTQYF. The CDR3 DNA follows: TGTGCCAGCAGCTTACTTTCGGGGAGCACAGATACGCAGTATTTT.

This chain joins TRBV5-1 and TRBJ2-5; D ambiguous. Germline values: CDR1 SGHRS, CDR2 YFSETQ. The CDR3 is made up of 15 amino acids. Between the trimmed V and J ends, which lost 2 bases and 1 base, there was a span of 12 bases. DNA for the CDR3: TGCGCCAGCAGCTTAGGGCCAACCTTCCAAGAGACCCAGTACTTC. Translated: CASSLGPTFQETQYF. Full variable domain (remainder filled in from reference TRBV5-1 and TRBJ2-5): KAGVTQTPRYLIKTRGQQVTLSCSPISGHRSVSWYQQTPGQGLQFLFEYFSETQRNKGNFPGRFSGRQFSNSRSEMNVSTLELGDSALYLCASSLGPTFQETQYFGPGTRLLVL.

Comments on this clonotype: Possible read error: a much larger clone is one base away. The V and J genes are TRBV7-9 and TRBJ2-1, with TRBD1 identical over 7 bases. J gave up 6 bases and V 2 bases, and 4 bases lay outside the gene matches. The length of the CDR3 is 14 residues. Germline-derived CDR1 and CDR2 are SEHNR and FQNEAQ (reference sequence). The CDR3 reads CASSLYRGPNEQFF. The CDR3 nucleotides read TGTGCCAGCAGCTTATACAGGGGCCCCAATGAGCAGTTCTTC.